This TCR beta chain stems from a study of CD8 T cells in Susac syndrome. Whole-study context: Patients with Susac syndrome were therapy-naive, on corticosteroids, or on intravenous immunoglobulin alone at blood draw.

J gave up 1 base and V 1 base, and 17 bases lay outside the gene matches. This CDR3 contains 19 residues. CDR1 SQVTM and CDR2 ANQGSEA come from the germline V gene. cDNA came from around 0.5 to 1 ug RNA primed by random hexamers. TCRdb used MiXCR to reprocess the immunoSEQ multiplex PCR reads, holding one entry per CDR3 protein. Altogether more than 200,000 distinct CDR3 sequences are present, about 94% being singletons, with the ten largest covering 0.15%. It was negative isolation that provided the CD8+ and CD4+ T cells, whereas TEMRA cells were enriched by FACS. The TCR comes from a human donor with Susac syndrome. Specimen: CD4+ T cells from PBMCs. This sequence joins TRBV29-1 and TRBJ2-5; TRBD1 aligns across 8 bases. The CDR3 here is CSVEAGPGTGVFIQETQYF. CDR3 in DNA: TGCAGCGTTGAAGCAGGGCCCGGGACAGGAGTGTTCATCCAAGAGACCCAGTACTTC.